This T cell receptor beta chain was recovered during a study of blood T cell repertoires in COVID-19. Background on the study: PBMCs, B-cell-depleted T cells, or T cells provided the cDNA or gDNA that made up the material.

This CDR3 has 14 residues. In germline, CDR1 is SGHNT, CDR2 YYREEE (reference sequence). The junction had 8 bases not matched to a gene; V was cut back by 4 bases and J by 5 bases. Sequencing used immunoSEQ multiplex PCR; TCRdb keeps in-frame clones, though not all of them. The table has about 150,000 clones, 80% to 90% seen once; the top ten hold less than 4%. The sequence was obtained from a woman aged 55-75 years with active COVID-19. The chain employs TRBV5-4 and TRBJ2-5; 7 positions match TRBD2. Sequencing was carried out using peripheral blood. DNA for the CDR3: TGTGCCAGCAGCCGGGTCCAGGGAGGGGAGACCCAGTACTTC. Amino acid sequence: CASSRVQGGETQYF.